These T cell receptor beta chains were read from a single sample in a study of blood T cell repertoires in COVID-19. Sequencing was performed with immunoSEQ multiplex PCR; in TCRdb, only in-frame clones are kept and a portion is missing. The data hold around 300,000 clones, with roughly nine tenths observed a single time. Sequencing was performed on peripheral blood. These receptor sequences come from a middle-aged woman who had recovered from COVID-19. Each CDR3 is given with its conserved first and last residue. The order of the fields is clone size, D gene, V gene, J gene, CDR3 protein, CDR3 DNA. The D gene is left open where the match is weak. Expanded clones are given a class, and other clones once, few, many or no size at all.

NA	NA	TRBV11-2	TRBJ2-1	CASSPPGLAYNEQFF	TGTGCCAGCAGCCCCCCGGGATTAGCCTACAATGAGCAGTTCTTC
NA	NA	TRBV27	TRBJ2-3	CASSLSGGAGADTQYF	TGTGCCAGCAGTTTATCGGGGGGGGCTGGGGCAGATACGCAGTATTTT
NA	NA	TRBV5-1	TRBJ1-2	CASSLEADYGYTF	TGCGCCAGCAGCTTAGAGGCGGACTATGGCTACACCTTC
once	TRBD2	TRBV5-4	TRBJ2-7	CASSGPRLAGGVEQYF	TGTGCCAGCAGCGGACCCCGACTAGCGGGAGGTGTCGAGCAGTACTTC
NA	NA	TRBV5-6	TRBJ2-2	CASSFGLLNTGELFF	TGTGCCAGCAGCTTCGGTCTACTGAACACCGGGGAGCTGTTTTTT
NA	TRBD1	TRBV4-1	TRBJ2-7	CASSQDRGQGSYEQYF	TGCGCCAGCAGCCAAGACCGGGGACAGGGCTCCTACGAGCAGTACTTC
few	NA	TRBV6-4	TRBJ2-1	CASSSGSYNEQFF	TGTGCCAGCAGTAGCGGCTCCTACAATGAGCAGTTCTTC
NA	TRBD2	TRBV3-1/TRBV3-2	TRBJ2-1	CASSQLGLAGGPTYNEQFF	TGTGCCAGCAGCCAACTAGGACTAGCGGGAGGACCGACCTACAATGAGCAGTTCTTC
NA	TRBD1	TRBV18	TRBJ2-7	CASSPGTGGPWEQYF	TGTGCCAGCTCACCAGGGACAGGGGGGCCCTGGGAGCAGTACTTC
once	TRBD1	TRBV3-1/TRBV3-2	TRBJ2-7	CASSPGQGVSLEEQYF	TGTGCCAGCAGCCCCGGACAGGGTGTTAGCCTGGAAGAGCAGTACTTC
NA	NA	TRBV3-1/TRBV3-2	TRBJ2-5	CASSQNEGVPETQYF	TGTGCCAGCAGCCAAAATGAAGGGGTCCCAGAGACCCAGTACTTC
NA	TRBD2	TRBV7-6	TRBJ2-1	CASSPPGGRTQGQFF	TGTGCCAGCAGCCCCCCGGGCGGGAGGACCCAGGGGCAGTTCTTC
NA	TRBD1	TRBV15	TRBJ1-4	CATSRGHGTGSGLGNEKLFF	TGTGCCACCAGCAGAGGACACGGGACAGGGTCAGGTTTGGGTAATGAAAAACTGTTTTTT
NA	NA	TRBV27	TRBJ2-2	CASAILGGTGELFF	TGTGCCAGCGCTATTTTGGGGGGCACCGGGGAGCTGTTTTTT
NA	TRBD1	TRBV6-5	TRBJ2-7	CASTLGQTYEQYF	TGTGCCAGCACCCTGGGACAGACCTACGAGCAGTACTTC
NA	NA	TRBV12-3/TRBV12-4	TRBJ1-1	CASSLWGGTEAFF	TGTGCCAGCAGTTTGTGGGGGGGCACTGAAGCTTTCTTT
NA	NA	TRBV5-1	TRBJ1-1	CASSLTGEDTEAFF	TGCGCCAGCAGCTTAACAGGAGAGGACACTGAAGCTTTCTTT
NA	NA	TRBV1	TRBJ2-7	CTSSQGVRLAGDGEQYF	TGCACCAGCAGCCAAGGCGTGAGACTAGCGGGAGACGGTGAGCAGTACTTC
NA	TRBD1	TRBV28	TRBJ2-5	CASSPSGQGWETQYF	TGTGCCAGCAGCCCCTCAGGACAGGGGTGGGAGACCCAGTACTTC
NA	NA	TRBV14	TRBJ1-6	CASGRFGNSPLHF	TGTGCCAGCGGCCGTTTCGGGAATTCACCCCTCCACTTT
NA	NA	TRBV19	TRBJ1-4	CASSPLNEKLFF	TGTGCCAGTAGTCCCCTTAATGAAAAACTGTTTTTT
once	TRBD1	TRBV5-1	TRBJ1-6	CASSLTEGGPYNSPLHF	TGCGCCAGCAGCTTGACGGAAGGGGGCCCCTATAATTCACCCCTCCACTTT
NA	TRBD2	TRBV6-1	TRBJ2-7	CASSGVPLAGSYEQYF	TGTGCCAGCAGTGGCGTCCCGCTAGCGGGATCCTACGAGCAGTACTTC
NA	NA	TRBV28	TRBJ1-2	CATSRQAGDGYTF	TGTGCCACCTCAAGACAGGCCGGGGATGGCTACACCTTC
NA	NA	TRBV3-1/TRBV3-2	TRBJ2-2	CASSQGGAGELFF	TGTGCCAGCAGCCAAGGAGGCGCCGGGGAGCTGTTTTTT
once	TRBD2	TRBV19	TRBJ2-5	CASSIGPAGGRETQYF	TGTGCCAGTAGTATAGGTCCAGCGGGAGGCCGAGAGACCCAGTACTTC
NA	TRBD2	TRBV5-4	TRBJ2-5	CASSFTREYPQETQYF	TGTGCCAGCAGCTTCACGCGGGAGTACCCCCAAGAGACCCAGTACTTC
NA	NA	TRBV4-1	TRBJ2-3	CASSQDQGPTDTQYF	TGCGCCAGCAGCCAAGATCAGGGCCCCACAGATACGCAGTATTTT
NA	NA	TRBV2	TRBJ2-1	CASSGQLGREQFF	TGTGCCAGCAGTGGGCAACTAGGTCGAGAGCAGTTCTTC
NA	NA	TRBV2	TRBJ1-2	CASSENGENYGYTF	TGTGCCAGCAGTGAAAATGGGGAGAACTATGGCTACACCTTC
NA	NA	TRBV27	TRBJ2-7	CASSPYPGNEQYF	TGTGCCAGCAGTCCATACCCGGGAAACGAGCAGTACTTC
NA	NA	TRBV3-1/TRBV3-2	TRBJ2-7	CASRGAINEQYF	TGTGCCAGCAGGGGGGCCATCAACGAGCAGTACTTC
NA	NA	TRBV19	TRBJ2-1	CASSIGQSSYNEQFF	TGTGCCAGTAGTATAGGACAATCCTCCTACAATGAGCAGTTCTTC
once	NA	TRBV19	TRBJ1-2	CASSIGRQKSLSNYGYTF	TGTGCCAGTAGTATAGGCCGTCAGAAATCTCTCTCCAACTATGGCTACACCTTC
NA	NA	TRBV5-1	TRBJ2-5	CASSAVTGLEETQYF	TGCGCCAGCAGCGCCGTGACAGGACTGGAAGAGACCCAGTACTTC
NA	NA	TRBV19	TRBJ2-5	CASMMRLHRWETQYF	TGTGCCAGTATGATGCGGCTCCACCGATGGGAGACCCAGTACTTC
NA	NA	TRBV7-9	TRBJ2-1	CATGAHALYNEQFF	TGTGCCACTGGAGCCCATGCACTATACAATGAGCAGTTCTTC
NA	TRBD2	TRBV5-1	TRBJ2-1	CASSLGGSSYNEQFF	TGCGCCAGCAGCTTAGGCGGGAGCTCCTACAATGAGCAGTTCTTC
NA	NA	TRBV30	TRBJ2-1	CAWSVQVDNEQFF	TGTGCCTGGAGTGTACAAGTGGACAATGAGCAGTTCTTC
NA	TRBD2	TRBV9	TRBJ2-2	CASSVVPGGLSIPGELFF	TGTGCCAGCAGCGTAGTCCCGGGGGGTCTATCAATCCCCGGGGAGCTGTTTTTT
few	TRBD1	TRBV10-2	TRBJ2-2	CASSDGQGWTGELFF	TGCGCCAGCAGTGACGGACAGGGTTGGACCGGGGAGCTGTTTTTT
NA	TRBD1	TRBV12-5	TRBJ1-5	CASGQGQVSNQPQHF	TGTGCTAGTGGCCAGGGACAGGTTAGCAATCAGCCCCAGCATTTT
NA	NA	TRBV5-1	TRBJ2-2	CASSYAPGGNTGELFF	TGCGCCAGCAGCTATGCCCCAGGAGGGAACACCGGGGAGCTGTTTTTT
NA	NA	TRBV18	TRBJ1-2	CASSPEAQTNYGYTF	TGTGCCAGCTCACCAGAGGCACAAACTAACTATGGCTACACCTTC
NA	TRBD2	TRBV30	TRBJ2-5	CAWSGLAGGGQETQYF	TGTGCCTGGAGTGGCCTAGCGGGAGGGGGGCAAGAGACCCAGTACTTC
NA	NA	TRBV18	TRBJ2-5	CASSSQETQYF	TGTGCCAGCTCTTCGCAAGAGACCCAGTACTTC